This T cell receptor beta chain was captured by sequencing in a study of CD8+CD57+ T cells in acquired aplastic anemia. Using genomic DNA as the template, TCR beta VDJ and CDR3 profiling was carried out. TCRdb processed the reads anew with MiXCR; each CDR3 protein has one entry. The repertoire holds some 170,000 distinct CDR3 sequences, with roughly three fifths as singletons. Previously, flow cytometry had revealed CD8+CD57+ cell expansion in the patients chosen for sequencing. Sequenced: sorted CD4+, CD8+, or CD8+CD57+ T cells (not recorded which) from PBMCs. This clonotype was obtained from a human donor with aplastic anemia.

CDR3 sequence reads: CSASDDSRGTQYF. The CDR3 DNA reads as TGCAGTGCTTCCGACGATAGCAGGGGGACCCAGTACTTC. The chain is built from TRBV20-1 and TRBJ2-5; D may be TRBD1 (6 bases). The CDR3 is 13 residues long. The V end lost 5 bases, the J end lost 7 bases, and 17 bases lay between the germline ends. Germline values: CDR1 DFQATT, CDR2 SNEGSKA (reference sequence).